What follows are 5 T cell receptor beta chains derived from one specimen sequenced in a study of blood T cell repertoires in COVID-19 (dated by TCRdb to between 2020 and 2021). Library construction relied on the immunoSEQ multiplex PCR assay. Sourced from immuneACCESS, this table was stored by TCRdb with only in-frame sequences that have V and J called. A share of the clones is absent; for the studies checked, an unresolved V gene accounts for under half, and the remainder has no known explanation. The sample contains roughly 20,000 clones, roughly 75% of them found a single time. More than 10% of the sample rests with the top ten. Specimen: peripheral blood. The receptor set was obtained from a man in his fifties or sixties with active COVID-19.

This clone was recorded once. The CDR3 DNA follows: TGTGCCTGGGCTGGGGCTACCCCCTACGAGCAGTACTTC. Protein: CAWAGATPYEQYF. This chain links TRBV30 with TRBJ2-7, with D perhaps TRBD1 (5 bases). The CDR3 runs to 13 residues. V was trimmed by 5 bases and J by 2 bases, leaving 13 bases between them. Germline-derived CDR1 and CDR2 are GTSNPN and SVGIG (reference sequence).

This sequence joins TRBV27 and TRBJ2-1, with 14 bases identical to TRBD2. Germline V CDR1 and CDR2: MNHEY, SMNVEV (reference sequence). Trimming cost V 1 base and J 5 bases; bases outside gene matches: 1. This CDR3 contains 16 residues. CDR3 loop: CASSLLGLAGDNEQFF. As DNA, the CDR3 is TGTGCCAGCAGTTTATTGGGACTAGCGGGAGACAATGAGCAGTTCTTC.

This rearrangement joins TRBV3-1 (or the pseudogene TRBV3-2) to TRBJ2-2; a weak D match, TRBD1 (6 bases). The CDR3 loop spans 15 amino acids. Trimming stripped 5 bases from V and 5 bases from J, with 15 bases between. Germline CDR1 and CDR2: LGHDT and YNNKEL (reference sequence). Here the CDR3 DNA reads TGTGCCAGCAGCGAAGGGGGAGCGCGGACCGGGGAGCTGTTTTTT. It yields the protein CASSEGGARTGELFF.

In regard to this clone: Distinct nucleotide sequences in the sample also encode this CDR3. The chain combines TRBV9 with TRBJ2-3, with TRBD2 matching 10 bases. This CDR3 has 15 residues. Germline loops: CDR1 SGDLS, CDR2 YYNGEE. V trimming: 2 bases; J trimming: 1 base; junction bases outside the gene matches: 1. CDR3 loop: CASSVGLARTDTQYF. The CDR3 DNA follows: TGTGCCAGCAGCGTGGGACTAGCGCGCACAGATACGCAGTATTTT. The whole variable domain, filled in from reference TRBV9 and TRBJ2-3, reads DSGVTQTPKHLITATGQRVTLRCSPRSGDLSVYWYQQSLDQGLQFLIQYYNGEERAKGNILERFSAQQFPDLHSELNLSSLELGDSALYFCASSVGLARTDTQYFGPGTRLTVL.

The chain employs TRBV16 and TRBJ2-1, with 13 bases aligning to TRBD2. This CDR3 is 18 amino acids long. Looked up from germline, CDR1 is KGHSY and CDR2 is FQNENV. The trim removed 3 bases at V and 6 bases at J, leaving 11 bases unmatched. This chain's CDR3 is CASSHGGLAGEGGNEQFF. The CDR3 DNA sequence: TGTGCCAGCAGCCACGGAGGACTAGCGGGAGAAGGAGGCAATGAGCAGTTCTTC.